The rows below give T cell receptor beta chains drawn from one sample of a study of cytomegalovirus exposure and HLA in healthy donors. Generated by immunoSEQ multiplex PCR, the TCRdb table keeps only in-frame clones and is missing some. The sample holds roughly 100,000 clones; 76% are singletons and the top ten take 10%. The specimen sequenced was PBMCs. The receptors originated from a woman aged 18-29 years in good health and CMV-seropositive. The conserved cysteine and the conserved F or W are not part of the CDR3 here. Fields, in order: V gene, J gene, CDR3 protein.

TRBV5-1	TRBJ1-1	ASSTNRVADTEAF
TRBV7-9	TRBJ1-2	ASTWGSGGDGYT
TRBV2	TRBJ2-5	ASSPTNGQQETQY
TRBV28	TRBJ2-5	ASRGDREQY
TRBV15	TRBJ2-7	ATSRDGPAEQY
TRBV19	TRBJ1-3	ASRSREDRGGNTIY
TRBV15	.	ATSSGTLSSYEQY
TRBV2	TRBJ1-1	AREGARWNTEAF
TRBV28	TRBJ2-7	ASSLGHYEQY
TRBV12-5	TRBJ2-1	ASGLREYNEQF
TRBV4-1	TRBJ2-1	ASSHIDEQF
TRBV30	TRBJ2-7	AWSEGTSGRAQY
TRBV29-1	TRBJ1-5	SVGFGTGINQPQH
TRBV6-5	TRBJ2-7	ASSPPQGAYEQY
TRBV5-8	TRBJ2-4	ASSLGQENIQY
TRBV15	TRBJ2-5	ATGQGPGQETQY
TRBV9	TRBJ2-5	ASSATPGQGAQY
TRBV2	TRBJ2-5	ASSDRGQTQY
TRBV7-9	TRBJ1-2	ASSPWDSYGYT
TRBV18	TRBJ1-2	ASSPEGVSGYT
TRBV25-1	.	ASTPDREAGGYEQY
TRBV15	TRBJ1-1	ATSRQGRNTEAF
TRBV19	TRBJ1-5	ASTFREGVQPQH
TRBV5-1	TRBJ2-5	ASSTNHGQETQY
TRBV9	TRBJ2-5	ASSGGLAGVAETQY
TRBV13	TRBJ1-4	ASSSGLDRGGEKLF
TRBV4-1	TRBJ2-1	ASSLGTGGYNEQF
TRBV30	TRBJ1-5	AWSGDRISNQPQH
TRBV7-9	TRBJ1-6	ASSLVGTGPSPLH
TRBV18	TRBJ1-2	ASSLDRGPGYGYT
TRBV9	TRBJ2-3	ASSVRGGGTDTQY
TRBV6-5	TRBJ2-1	ASSYGLTEQF
TRBV28	TRBJ2-2	ASSALAGSTGELF
TRBV28	TRBJ1-2	ASSFRAGRENT
TRBV5-1	TRBJ2-3	ASSFFSSGDRSTDTQY
TRBV6-6	TRBJ1-3	ASSYSPAVGNTIY